The 23 T cell receptor beta chains below come from one sample, sequenced in a study of T cells expressing NK-cell markers. TCRdb re-called the 5' RACE reads and shows each CDR3 protein once, DNA omitted. The listing contains some 390,000 distinct CDR3 sequences. Input material: blood T cells: a sorted CD56 or NKG2C T cell subset, CD4+ or CD8+ T cells, or bulk PBMC T cells (not recorded which). These receptors all come from a woman aged 50 to 60 in good health.

The chain is built from TRBV29-1 and TRBJ2-5; checking the TCRdb D call of TRBD2 is not possible without DNA. This CDR3 has 19 residues. From germline, CDR1 is SQVTM and CDR2 ANQGSEA. The CDR3 reads CSVETGSSGIPLLQETQYF.

The genes are TRBV12-3 or TRBV12-4 and TRBJ1-5. The CDR3 runs to 14 residues. CDR3 sequence reads: CASSLDTFNQPQHF.

This chain joins TRBV20-1 and TRBJ1-2; TCRdb proposes TRBD1, but this gene call is untestable without DNA. Germline CDR1 and CDR2: DFQATT and SNEGSKA (reference sequence). The CDR3 length is 13 residues. The CDR3 loop is CSARKVEGGGYTF.

V and J are TRBV11-3 and TRBJ2-7. The CDR3 covers 15 residues. Germline CDR1 reads SGHNT; CDR2 reads YENEEA. CDR3 region: CASSLGNDASYEQYF.

The chain couples TRBV5-5 to TRBJ1-6. The V gene's germline CDR1 is SGHKS and CDR2 YYEKEE (reference sequence). The CDR3 extends over 17 amino acids. The CDR3 reads CASSLPRASPSNSPLHF.

The chain is built from TRBV7-6 and TRBJ2-1. Germline V gene lookup returns CDR1 SGHVS and CDR2 FNYEAQ. This CDR3 spans 16 amino acids. The CDR3 protein is CASSLLSRVPYNEQFF. Full variable domain (remainder filled in from reference TRBV7-6 and TRBJ2-1): GAGVSQSPRYKVTKRGQDVALRCDPISGHVSLYWYRQALGQGPEFLTYFNYEAQQDKSGLPNDRFSAERPEGSISTLTIQRTEQRDSAMYRCASSLLSRVPYNEQFFGPGTRLTVL.

The rearrangement links TRBV7-8 to TRBJ2-1. The CDR3 loop spans 14 amino acids. The germline gives CDR1 SGHVS, CDR2 FQNEAQ. CDR3 sequence reads: CASSLATGNAEQFF.

This rearrangement joins TRBV7-3 to TRBJ2-7; the D gene TCRdb calls, TRBD1, cannot be checked with no DNA. Looked up from germline, CDR1 is SGHTA and CDR2 is FQGTGA. CDR3 size: 15 residues. This chain's CDR3 is CASSPGTRGLSEQYF.

The rearrangement joins TRBV20-1 to TRBJ1-6; TCRdb picks TRBD1, but there is no DNA to check that call. CDR3 length equals 15 residues. Germline V lookup: CDR1 DFQATT, CDR2 SNEGSKA (reference sequence). CDR3 sequence: CSAREWLQENSPLHF.

V gene TRBV3-1 combines with J gene TRBJ2-7; TCRdb picks TRBD2, but there is no DNA to check that call. Germline lookup yields CDR1 LGHDT and CDR2 YNNKEL (reference sequence). This CDR3 has 14 amino acids. This chain's CDR3 is CAVGGTSGTYEQYF.

This chain joins TRBV7-2 and TRBJ2-7. CDR3 length equals 12 residues. Germline V gene lookup returns CDR1 SGHTA and CDR2 FQGNSA. CDR3 sequence: CASSSVLGEQYF.

The gene calls are TRBV6-1 and TRBJ2-1. Per the germline V gene, CDR1 is MNHNS and CDR2 is SASEGT. The CDR3 extends over 12 amino acids. CDR3 residues: CASSAVVERQFF.

This rearrangement joins TRBV27 to TRBJ1-1. Germline-derived CDR1 and CDR2 are MNHEY and SMNVEV (reference sequence). This CDR3 is built from 13 residues. The CDR3 is CASSSAAGSEAFF.

The chain uses TRBV10-3 and TRBJ2-6; TCRdb outputs TRBD1, but without DNA this stays unchecked. Germline V lookup: CDR1 ENHRY, CDR2 SYGVKD. There are 18 residues in the CDR3. The chain's CDR3 is CAISDRVRGPAGANVLTF.

This chain links TRBV19 with TRBJ2-5; lacking DNA, the TRBD1 call made by TCRdb goes unchecked. Germline-derived CDR1 and CDR2 are LNHDA and SQIVND (reference sequence). This CDR3 region has 14 residues. CDR3 in amino acids: CASSMGLGSETQYF.

The chain is built from TRBV11-2 and TRBJ2-7; TCRdb's assignment of TRBD1 cannot be checked, as there is no DNA. This CDR3 is built from 17 residues. CDR1 SGHAT and CDR2 FQNNGV come from the germline V gene. CDR3: CASSQNGFRDRGHEQYF. The full variable domain, with the rest looked up from reference TRBV11-2 and TRBJ2-7, is EAGVAQSPRYKIIEKRQSVAFWCNPISGHATLYWYQQILGQGPKLLIQFQNNGVVDDSQLPKDRFSAERLKGVDSTLKIQPAKLEDSAVYLCASSQNGFRDRGHEQYFGPGTRLTVT.

This rearrangement joins TRBV2 to TRBJ2-1. Germline V gene sequence: CDR1 SNHLY, CDR2 FYNNEI. CDR3 length equals 14 residues. CDR3 region: CASSDSEQYNEQFF.

The V call is TRBV5-1, the J call TRBJ2-7; without DNA, the TCRdb call of TRBD2 cannot be checked. The CDR3 loop spans 14 amino acids. Germline V gives CDR1 SGHRS, CDR2 YFSETQ. CDR3 amino acids: CASSRDGSPREQYF.

The genes are TRBV6-1 and TRBJ2-5; without DNA, the TCRdb call of TRBD1 cannot be checked. Germline loops: CDR1 MNHNS, CDR2 SASEGT. The CDR3 runs to 13 residues. The CDR3 protein is CAGGTGGQETQYF.

The chain carries TRBV20-1 and TRBJ2-1; the TCRdb call, TRBD2, lacks DNA for checking. Germline CDR1 reads DFQATT; CDR2 reads SNEGSKA (reference sequence). There are 15 residues in the CDR3. CDR3 sequence: CSARGAHLAYNEQFF.

The genes are TRBV5-1 and TRBJ1-1. Germline assignment: CDR1 SGHRS and CDR2 YFSETQ. The CDR3 loop spans 14 amino acids. The CDR3 loop reads CASSLVLDGTEAFF. The full variable domain, in which reference TRBV5-1 and TRBJ1-1 provide the parts outside the CDR3, is KAGVTQTPRYLIKTRGQQVTLSCSPISGHRSVSWYQQTPGQGLQFLFEYFSETQRNKGNFPGRFSGRQFSNSRSEMNVSTLELGDSALYLCASSLVLDGTEAFFGQGTRLTVV.

The V gene is TRBV30, the J gene TRBJ2-7. This CDR3 has 13 residues. The germline gives CDR1 GTSNPN, CDR2 SVGIG (reference sequence). The CDR3 spells CAWSRQTIYEQYF.

This chain links TRBV5-4 with TRBJ2-7; the D gene TCRdb calls, TRBD2, cannot be checked with no DNA. Germline V CDR1 and CDR2: SGHNT, YYREEE (reference sequence). This CDR3 is built from 15 residues. CDR3 in amino acids: CASSQMPSGWNEQYF.